The 27 T cell receptor beta chains below all came from one sample that was sequenced in a study of blood T cells in healthy people across ages. A second PCR, run for about 7 to 11 cycles, used a sample-barcoded 5' primer plus a J-beta primer mix. TCRdb re-analysed the 5' RACE reads in MiXCR, keeping a single row per CDR3 protein. The sample lists roughly 1.5 million distinct CDR3 sequences; 35% to 45% were seen once. Sequenced: blood. The receptor set was obtained from a woman younger than 35 in good health.

This clonotype was detected only a few times. The junction shows a germline mismatch at one end, possibly a read error. V usage is TRBV28 and J usage is TRBJ2-3; tentative D call: TRBD2 (6 bases). CDR1 is MDHEN and CDR2 is SYDVKM in the germline V gene. The CDR3 consists of 18 residues. The CDR3 loop is CSSSRPPGRYANTDTQYF. The CDR3 nucleotides read TGTTCCAGCAGTCGACCCCCAGGGAGGTATGCCAACACAGATACGCAGTATTTT.

The chain combines TRBV10-3 with TRBJ2-7, with a tentative D call TRBD2 (5 bases). From germline, CDR1 is ENHRY and CDR2 SYGVKD. This CDR3 contains 13 residues. Trimming left V 3 bases short and J 12 bases short, with 18 bases between. CDR3 coding DNA: TGTGCCATCAGTGACTTAGGGCGGAGCGGTTGGTACTTC. This sequence encodes CAISDLGRSGWYF.

The rearrangement uses TRBV5-6 and TRBJ1-2; tentatively, D is TRBD1 (5 bases). This CDR3 has 16 amino acids. Germline CDR1 is SGHDT and CDR2 is YYEEEE. V lost 0 bases and J 0 bases, leaving 12 bases between the germline ends. CDR3 loop: CASSLASTGANYGYTF. Written as DNA, the CDR3 is TGTGCCAGCAGCTTGGCCAGCACAGGCGCTAACTATGGCTACACCTTC.

This chain uses TRBV2 with TRBJ1-6, with D perhaps TRBD1 (6 bases). The germline CDR1 and CDR2 sequences are SNHLY and FYNNEI. V was trimmed by 7 bases and J by 5 bases, leaving 12 bases between them. CDR3 length: 14 residues. CDR3 in DNA: TGTGCCAGCAAGATGGACAGCCATAATTCACCCCTCCACTTT. It encodes CASKMDSHNSPLHF.

Only one count was recorded for this clonotype. The CDR3 is CASSRDTRAFF. The CDR3 nucleotides are TGTGCCAGCAGCCGGGACACCCGTGCTTTCTTT. This sequence joins TRBV28 and TRBJ1-1; a weak D match, TRBD1 (6 bases). V was pared by 6 bases and J by 11 bases, with 13 bases between. CDR3 length: 11 residues. Germline-derived CDR1 and CDR2 are MDHEN and SYDVKM.

This clonotype was counted only a few times. This rearrangement joins TRBV6-2 or TRBV6-3 to TRBJ1-1; D is undetermined. The CDR3 length is 14 residues. Germline values: CDR1 MNHEY, CDR2 SVGEGT. The V and J ends lost 3 bases and 6 bases respectively, with 14 bases between them. CDR3 in amino acids: CASSYAMGISEAFF. The CDR3 coding sequence is TGTGCCAGCAGTTATGCCATGGGTATCTCTGAAGCTTTCTTT.

This sequence joins TRBV9 and TRBJ2-5; D is unclear. The CDR3 has 13 amino acids. The germline V and J ends were trimmed by 4 bases and 11 bases, with 18 bases remaining between them. The germline V gene has CDR1 SGDLS and CDR2 YYNGEE. Here the CDR3 reads CASSPVLHDEQYF. CDR3 DNA sequence: TGTGCCAGCAGCCCAGTTCTCCATGATGAGCAGTACTTC.

The J gene is TRBJ2-7, the V gene TRBV4-3; a weak D match, TRBD2 (6 bases). The CDR3 totals 16 residues. V lost 0 bases, J lost 0 bases, and 12 bases lay in between. CDR1 is LGHNA, CDR2 YSLEER, per germline. CDR3 in DNA: TGCGCCAGCAGCCAAGAAGGTGGCGGGACCTCCTACGAGCAGTACTTC. This codes for CASSQEGGGTSYEQYF.

This clonotype was detected a few times. The chain has TRBV6-1 and TRBJ2-7; maybe TRBD2 (6 bases). Trimming left V 5 bases short and J 2 bases short, with 16 bases between. CDR3 length equals 15 residues. Germline CDR1 reads MNHNS; CDR2 reads SASEGT. The CDR3 sequence: CASSTHSGGTYEQYF. CDR3 bases: TGTGCCAGCAGTACTCACTCCGGAGGGACCTACGAGCAGTACTTC.

The chain has TRBV5-1 and TRBJ2-5; D is possibly TRBD1 (5 bases). This CDR3 comprises 15 residues. Germline V gene data show CDR1 as SGHRS and CDR2 as YFSETQ. The V end was cut by 1 base, the J end by 2 bases, with 12 bases between. CDR3 in DNA: TGCGCCAGCAGCTTGTTGTCAGGGTCGCAAGAGACCCAGTACTTC. This sequence encodes CASSLLSGSQETQYF.

This clonotype was picked up a small number of times. The V and J genes are TRBV20-1 and TRBJ1-5; D is perhaps TRBD1 (6 bases). V was pared by 3 bases and J by 0 bases, with 15 bases between. CDR1 is DFQATT and CDR2 is SNEGSKA in the germline V gene (reference sequence). The CDR3 runs to 16 residues. DNA of the CDR3: TGCAGTGCTAGGAGACAGGCGGCGTTTAGCAATCAGCCCCAGCATTTT. Its protein is CSARRQAAFSNQPQHF.

This clonotype has more than one count but fewer than ten. V usage is TRBV7-2 and J usage is TRBJ1-6, with D possibly being TRBD1 (5 bases). This CDR3 is built from 15 residues. Per germline, CDR1 SGHTA and CDR2 FQGNSA. Trimming left V 3 bases short and J 4 bases short, with 10 bases between. The CDR3 loop is CASSFGDRYNSPLHF. DNA of the CDR3: TGTGCCAGCAGCTTCGGCGACAGATATAATTCACCCCTCCACTTT.

This sequence joins TRBV6-2 or TRBV6-3 and TRBJ2-7, with D tentatively TRBD1 (5 bases). This CDR3 is 15 amino acids long. Germline lookup yields CDR1 MNHEY and CDR2 SVGEGT. The V end lost 6 bases, the J end lost 10 bases, and 25 bases lay between the germline ends. CDR3 in DNA: TGTGCCAGCAGCCACCAGGGCAGGGATGAAAACACTCAGTACTTC. Translated: CASSHQGRDENTQYF.

The gene calls are TRBV27 and TRBJ1-1; the D is unclear. This CDR3 contains 14 residues. V lost 1 base, J lost 2 bases, and 8 bases lay in between. Per the germline V gene, CDR1 is MNHEY and CDR2 is SMNVEV (reference sequence). The CDR3 DNA reads TGTGCCAGCAGTTTATACCAGCGTAACACTGAAGCTTTCTTT. This encodes CASSLYQRNTEAFF.

This clonotype was observed at least ten times. J is TRBJ2-7 and V is TRBV27, with TRBD1 matching 11 bases. V was clipped by 3 bases and J by 6 bases; unmatched bases: 7. CDR1 MNHEY and CDR2 SMNVEV come from the germline V gene (reference sequence). The CDR3 contains 15 residues. This CDR3 is CASSFNGQGAAEQYF. As DNA, the CDR3 is TGTGCCAGCAGTTTCAATGGACAGGGGGCAGCCGAGCAGTACTTC.

A few counts support this clonotype. CDR3 DNA sequence: TGTGCCAGCAGCCGGTCCCGTGAGGACTACGAGCAGTACTTC. Amino acids: CASSRSREDYEQYF. V gene TRBV7-2 combines with J gene TRBJ2-7; D not resolved. Germline V gene data show CDR1 as SGHTA and CDR2 as FQGNSA. This CDR3 region has 14 residues. The V end lost 5 bases, the J end lost 3 bases, and 14 bases lay between the germline ends.

The count of this clonotype is one. The chain combines TRBV20-1 with TRBJ1-1, with D possibly matching TRBD1 (6 bases). This CDR3 is built from 14 residues. Germline values: CDR1 DFQATT, CDR2 SNEGSKA (reference sequence). Trimming took off 6 bases at V and 1 base at J, with 15 bases between the two ends. The CDR3 here is CSAPEGHRNTEAFF. The DNA for the CDR3 is TGCAGTGCACCTGAGGGACACCGGAACACTGAAGCTTTCTTT.

J is TRBJ2-3 and V is TRBV29-1, with a tentative D call TRBD1 (5 bases). Germline CDR1 reads SQVTM; CDR2 reads ANQGSEA. The CDR3 contains 13 residues. V gave up 5 bases and J gave up 3 bases, with 12 bases separating them. CDR3 DNA sequence: TGCAGCGTTAAGGGGCTCGGTACAGATACGCAGTATTTT. Translation gives CSVKGLGTDTQYF.

The genes are TRBV6-2 or TRBV6-3 and TRBJ2-5; 7 positions agree with TRBD1. The J call could be wrong; TRBJ2-7 is a better fit for the DNA end. The CDR3 is 12 residues long. CDR1 MNHEY and CDR2 SVGEGT come from the germline V gene. CDR3 sequence (DNA): TGTGCCAGCACGGGACAGCTCTACGAGCAGTACTTC. It specifies CASTGQLYEQYF.

This clonotype occurred a few times. The rearrangement links TRBV12-3 or TRBV12-4 to TRBJ1-4, with a weak D call TRBD1 (5 bases). The germline V and J ends were trimmed by 6 bases and 7 bases, with 6 bases remaining between them. CDR3 length: 11 residues. CDR3 coding DNA: TGTGCCAGCAGCAGGGCTGAAAAACTGTTTTTT. Protein: CASSRAEKLFF.

V and J are TRBV6-5 and TRBJ2-1; D is unclear. The J call may not be correct, given that the DNA end is closer to TRBJ2-7. The CDR3 is 11 residues long. CDR1 MNHEY and CDR2 SVGAGI come from the germline V gene. For the CDR3, the DNA is TGTGCCAGCATCAAATACAATGAGCAGTACTTC. Its translation is CASIKYNEQYF.

The chain uses TRBV6-2 or TRBV6-3 and TRBJ2-3; D is unresolved. Germline lookup yields CDR1 MNHEY and CDR2 SVGEGT. This CDR3 is 16 amino acids long. V was pared by 2 bases and J by 1 base, with 13 bases between. CDR3: CASSYPPQFRTDTQYF. CDR3 bases: TGTGCCAGCAGTTACCCCCCGCAGTTTCGCACAGATACGCAGTATTTT.

This clonotype appeared a few times. The junction differs from germline at one of its ends, possibly a read error. CDR3 DNA: TGTGCTAGCAGCAGGGGGACTAGCAATGAGCAGTTCTTC. Translation gives CASSRGTSNEQFF. The rearrangement joins TRBV7-7 to TRBJ2-1; D might be TRBD2 (8 bases). This CDR3 comprises 13 residues. The germline gives CDR1 SSHAT, CDR2 FNYEAQ (reference sequence).

The rearrangement uses TRBV6-1 and TRBJ2-7; no firm D call. V was pared by 8 bases and J by 2 bases, with 7 bases between. This CDR3 is 11 amino acids long. CDR1 is MNHNS and CDR2 is SASEGT in the germline V gene. The CDR3 spells CASGTAYEQYF. CDR3 DNA sequence: TGTGCCAGCGGAACAGCCTACGAGCAGTACTTC.

A word on this clonotype: The germline gene is not matched at one end of the junction; a read error may be the cause. The rearrangement links TRBV14 to TRBJ1-2, with unresolved D. Germline V gene sequence: CDR1 SGHDN, CDR2 FVKESK. The CDR3 covers 15 residues. As DNA, the CDR3 is TGTGCCAGCAACCAAGTAGGTTGGACCTACTATGGCTACACCTTC. This gives the protein CASNQVGWTYYGYTF. Drawing the rest from reference TRBV14 and TRBJ1-2, the complete variable domain is EAGVTQFPSHSVIEKGQTVTLRCDPISGHDNLYWYRRVMGKEIKFLLHFVKESKQDESGMPNNRFLAERTGGTYSTLKVQPAELEDSGVYFCASNQVGWTYYGYTFGSGTRLTVV.

The genes are TRBV5-1 and TRBJ2-1; perhaps TRBD1 as D (5 bases). Germline V gene lookup returns CDR1 SGHRS and CDR2 YFSETQ. The CDR3 runs 15 residues. Trimming removed 1 base at V and 7 bases at J, with 15 bases between. This CDR3 is CASSLISAGSNEQFF. The CDR3 bases are TGCGCCAGCAGCTTGATCTCTGCAGGGTCGAATGAGCAGTTCTTC. Complete variable domain (other parts from reference TRBV5-1 and TRBJ2-1): KAGVTQTPRYLIKTRGQQVTLSCSPISGHRSVSWYQQTPGQGLQFLFEYFSETQRNKGNFPGRFSGRQFSNSRSEMNVSTLELGDSALYLCASSLISAGSNEQFFGPGTRLTVL.

This clonotype appeared a few times. CDR3 sequence: CASSPWVNYGYTF. The CDR3 DNA sequence: TGTGCCAGCAGCCCATGGGTGAACTATGGCTACACCTTC. This sequence joins TRBV7-6 and TRBJ1-2, with D uncertain. Germline V gene lookup returns CDR1 SGHVS and CDR2 FNYEAQ. CDR3 length equals 13 residues. The V end was cut by 5 bases, the J end by 2 bases, with 9 bases between.